This T cell receptor beta chain was captured by sequencing in a study of T-cell reconstitution after alpha-beta-depleted transplantation in children. During its preparation, the TCRbeta library received unique molecular identifiers. TCRdb passed the PCR reads through MiXCR, listing each CDR3 protein once. The sample includes some 240,000 distinct CDR3 sequences, around 12% of them seen just once. This clonotype was detected ten times or more. The junction departs from the called germline gene at one end, perhaps through a read error. The TCR originated in a human donor who donated a stem cell graft to a child with acute lymphoblastic leukemia. The sample here was PBMCs from the stem cell graft donor, taken from the stem cell graft.

The CDR3 coding sequence is TGTGCCAGCAGTCCCGGACAGGGGAATCAGCCCCAGCATTTT. Translating gives CASSPGQGNQPQHF. The chain uses TRBV5-1 and TRBJ1-5; TRBD1 matches 9 bases. This CDR3 is built from 14 residues. CDR1 is SGHRS, CDR2 YFSETQ, per germline.